One and the same sample provided the 17 T cell receptor beta chains below, sequenced in a study of cytomegalovirus exposure and HLA in healthy donors. PCR used 60 Vbeta primers and 13 Jbeta primers. Repertoires were generated with immunoSEQ multiplex PCR, while TCRdb's copy carries only in-frame clones and drops some. The sample yields about 140,000 clones, 70% to 75% seen once. The specimen was PBMCs. These receptors came from a woman aged 40 to 50 in good health and CMV-seronegative.

This clone was counted between two and nine times. The V gene is TRBV28, the J gene TRBJ1-1; D is possibly TRBD1 (5 bases). Germline V gene sequence: CDR1 MDHEN, CDR2 SYDVKM. This CDR3 spans 14 amino acids. The V gene lost 3 bases and the J gene lost 3 bases, with 11 bases spanning the gap. CDR3 DNA: TGTGCCAGCAGTTTGGGTCAGGGCCACACTGAAGCTTTCTTT. The encoded protein is CASSLGQGHTEAFF. The full variable domain, in which reference TRBV28 and TRBJ1-1 provide the parts outside the CDR3, is DVKVTQSSRYLVKRTGEKVFLECVQDMDHENMFWYRQDPGLGLRLIYFSYDVKMKEKGDIPEGYSVSREKKERFSLILESASTNQTSMYLCASSLGQGHTEAFFGQGTRLTVV.

Comments on this clone: Other nucleotide sequences from this sample produce the same CDR3. The chain recombines TRBV7-3 with TRBJ2-3; TRBD2 agrees at 14 bases. Trimming removed 0 bases from V and 4 bases from J; junction bases left unmatched: 0. CDR1 is SGHTA, CDR2 FQGTGA, per germline. This CDR3 contains 16 residues. The CDR3 nucleotides read TGTGCCAGCAGCTTAACGGGACTAGCGGGGGCAGATACGCAGTATTTT. It encodes CASSLTGLAGADTQYF.

This chain connects TRBV9 to TRBJ2-5; D possibly corresponds to TRBD2 (7 bases). The CDR3 runs to 15 residues. Germline values: CDR1 SGDLS, CDR2 YYNGEE. The V end lost 2 bases, the J end lost 4 bases, and 15 bases lay between the germline ends. Written as DNA, the CDR3 is TGTGCCAGCAGCGTGACGGGGGGCGGAGGAGAGACCCAGTACTTC. It encodes CASSVTGGGGETQYF.

The chain joins TRBV25-1 to TRBJ1-6, with unresolved D. The germline V gene has CDR1 MGHDK and CDR2 SYGVNS. The V end lost 8 bases, the J end lost 5 bases, and 13 bases lay between the germline ends. This CDR3 contains 14 residues. DNA for the CDR3: TGTGCCAGCGCAAGGGAGGTCGATAATTCACCCCTCCACTTT. Encoded protein: CASAREVDNSPLHF.

The gene calls are TRBV29-1 and TRBJ2-1; tentative D call: TRBD2 (7 bases). V gave up 6 bases and J gave up 4 bases, with 16 bases separating them. Germline V gene lookup returns CDR1 SQVTM and CDR2 ANQGSEA. The CDR3 length is 14 residues. CDR3 nucleotides: TGCAGCGTAGGTGGGGGGGCCAGTTACAATGAGCAGTTCTTC. Translation gives CSVGGGASYNEQFF.

V is TRBV15 and J is TRBJ1-2; D is unresolved. Per the germline V gene, CDR1 is LNHNV and CDR2 is YYDKDF (reference sequence). The CDR3 contains 15 residues. The V end lost 0 bases, the J end lost 6 bases, and 14 bases lay between the germline ends. For the CDR3, the DNA is TGTGCCACCAGCAGAGATCTAGGGAGTCAAGATGGCTACACCTTC. As protein: CATSRDLGSQDGYTF.

This chain uses TRBV5-5 with TRBJ2-7; 7 nucleotides agree with TRBD1. Germline CDR1 is SGHKS and CDR2 is YYEKEE (reference sequence). After removal of 0 bases from V and 5 bases from J, the junction contained 5 bases not matched to a gene. The CDR3 length is 14 residues. The CDR3 DNA is TGTGCCAGCAGCTTGGGGCAGGGGGACCACGAGCAGTACGTC. Its protein is CASSLGQGDHEQYV.

This clone has a single count. V usage is TRBV28 and J usage is TRBJ1-6, with D unresolved. The CDR3 loop spans 13 amino acids. Between the trimmed V and J ends, which lost 3 bases and 8 bases, there was a span of 8 bases. Germline assignment: CDR1 MDHEN and CDR2 SYDVKM. The CDR3 sequence: CASSLEADSPLHF. DNA for the CDR3: TGTGCCAGCAGTTTGGAGGCGGATTCACCCCTCCACTTT.

This chain uses TRBV5-1 with TRBJ1-6; D perhaps matches TRBD1 (5 bases). Germline V gene sequence: CDR1 SGHRS, CDR2 YFSETQ. Trimming stripped 0 bases from V and 7 bases from J, with 17 bases between. The CDR3 has 17 residues. CDR3 bases: TGCGCCAGCAGCTTGGAGGCAAGGGCAGGGTTCAATTCACCCCTCCACTTT. Its protein product is CASSLEARAGFNSPLHF.

The CDR3 DNA reads as TGTGCCAGCAGCCCCACGGGGCTAGCGGGGGTACACTATCCTAGCACAGATACGCAGTATTTT. It codes for CASSPTGLAGVHYPSTDTQYF. The chain combines TRBV9 with TRBJ2-3; 10 bases map to TRBD2. CDR3 length: 21 residues. V lost 4 bases and J lost 0; bases outside the gene matches: 20. Germline-derived CDR1 and CDR2 are SGDLS and YYNGEE.

The chain joins TRBV29-1 to TRBJ2-5, with 7 nucleotides matching TRBD1. With 6 bases clipped from V and 2 bases from J, the junction kept 12 bases outside the gene matches. There are 15 residues in the CDR3. CDR1 SQVTM and CDR2 ANQGSEA come from the germline V gene. CDR3 protein: CSVGYRGTHQETQYF. The DNA of the CDR3 is TGCAGCGTGGGCTACAGGGGAACCCATCAAGAGACCCAGTACTTC.

The chain links TRBV4-2 to TRBJ2-7; the D gene is possibly TRBD1 (9 bases). This CDR3 spans 16 amino acids. V was cut by 1 base and J by 6 bases, with 19 bases left in between. From germline, CDR1 is LGHNA and CDR2 YNFKEQ. The CDR3 DNA reads TGTGCCAGCAGCCAAGGGCGGGGGGACAGGGTGACCGAGCAGTACTTC. It yields the protein CASSQGRGDRVTEQYF.

V usage is TRBV5-1 and J usage is TRBJ2-7; D is unclear. The CDR3 totals 13 residues. Germline V gives CDR1 SGHRS, CDR2 YFSETQ. Trimming removed 4 bases from V and 7 bases from J, with 15 bases in between. For the CDR3, the DNA is TGCGCCAGCAGCGCCCCCGTCGCGGAGGAGCAGTACTTC. Its translation is CASSAPVAEEQYF.

The gene calls are TRBV19 and TRBJ1-1; the D is unclear. Germline CDR1 reads LNHDA; CDR2 reads SQIVND (reference sequence). Trimming removed 3 bases at V and 1 base at J, with 6 bases between. The CDR3 contains 13 residues. Here the CDR3 DNA reads TGTGCCAGTAGTATGGGAGAGAACACTGAAGCTTTCTTT. As protein: CASSMGENTEAFF.

This clone was seen only once. The rearrangement joins TRBV6-5 to TRBJ1-2, with D perhaps matching TRBD1 (5 bases). The germline CDR1 and CDR2 sequences are MNHEY and SVGAGI. CDR3 length: 15 residues. Trimming cost V 6 bases and J 2 bases, with 16 bases left between them. As DNA, the CDR3 is TGTGCCAGCAGAAAAAAAGGACAATTAAACTATGGCTACACCTTC. Its protein is CASRKKGQLNYGYTF.

The chain uses TRBV6-1 and TRBJ2-2, with TRBD2 matching 8 bases. Per the germline V gene, CDR1 is MNHNS and CDR2 is SASEGT. V dropped 6 bases and J dropped 4; count of bases not matched to a gene: 7. The CDR3 loop spans 15 amino acids. This CDR3 is CASRGGLAATGELFF. The CDR3, as DNA: TGTGCCAGCAGAGGAGGACTAGCAGCCACCGGGGAGCTGTTTTTT.

The chain uses TRBV7-9 and TRBJ2-5; possibly TRBD1 for D (6 bases). Germline V gives CDR1 SEHNR, CDR2 FQNEAQ (reference sequence). The CDR3 covers 15 residues. With 5 bases removed from V and 1 base from J, the gap between germline ends came to 14 bases. The CDR3 DNA reads as TGTGCCAGCAGCAGCGACTGGACAGCCCAAGAGACCCAGTACTTC. This translates into CASSSDWTAQETQYF.